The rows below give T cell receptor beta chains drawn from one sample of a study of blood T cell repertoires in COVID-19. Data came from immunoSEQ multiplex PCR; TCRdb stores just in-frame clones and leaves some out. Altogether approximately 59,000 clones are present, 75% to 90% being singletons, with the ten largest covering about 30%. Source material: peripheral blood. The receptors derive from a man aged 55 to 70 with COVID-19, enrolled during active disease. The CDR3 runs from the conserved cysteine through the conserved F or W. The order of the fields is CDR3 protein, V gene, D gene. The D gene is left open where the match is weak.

CDR3: CASSVDGGSTEAFF
V: TRBV9
D: NA

CDR3: CASSLTLAGLHF
V: TRBV11-2
D: NA

CDR3: CASSSTQETQYF
V: TRBV6-5
D: NA

CDR3: CASSLLAGGPGETQYF
V: TRBV5-8
D: TRBD2

CDR3: CASSPGQTVWEKLFF
V: TRBV6-6
D: NA

CDR3: CASSVATYNRDREYDEQYF
V: TRBV9
D: TRBD1

CDR3: CSVEGRGVDDTGELFF
V: TRBV29-1
D: NA

CDR3: CASSEGASGGTDTQYF
V: TRBV6-1
D: TRBD2

CDR3: CAIGGGSTDTQYF
V: TRBV10-3
D: NA

CDR3: CASSSRWGADTQYF
V: TRBV7-2
D: NA

CDR3: CASSVAGVNGELFF
V: TRBV7-3
D: TRBD2

CDR3: CSARDPRGQHF
V: TRBV20-1
D: NA

CDR3: CASSQSITPSPSYEQYF
V: TRBV16
D: NA

CDR3: CASSLRTGAGEQYF
V: TRBV7-2
D: TRBD1

CDR3: CASSINRNTEAFF
V: TRBV6-5
D: NA

CDR3: CASSRSTGGQETQYF
V: TRBV5-1
D: TRBD2

CDR3: CASSSNQIEQGNYTF
V: TRBV5-1
D: TRBD1

CDR3: CASSPFGGQPYGYTF
V: TRBV3-1/TRBV3-2
D: NA

CDR3: CASTIGGGLQETQYF
V: TRBV5-6
D: TRBD2

CDR3: CASSELTGRGTEAFF
V: TRBV2
D: NA

CDR3: CASSQPSGTGYNEQFF
V: TRBV4-1
D: NA

CDR3: CASSTSDEQYF
V: TRBV27
D: NA

CDR3: CASSFGAGGYNEQFF
V: TRBV27
D: TRBD2

CDR3: CASSMMPVTPNNQPQHF
V: TRBV5-8
D: NA

CDR3: CASSQDRLAGQETQYF
V: TRBV14
D: TRBD2

CDR3: CASSLLGTGYSGELFF
V: TRBV5-4
D: TRBD1

CDR3: CASSYSAAQETQYF
V: TRBV6-5
D: NA

CDR3: CASGRTTASEQFF
V: TRBV2
D: NA

CDR3: CASSLDRAHGYTF
V: TRBV6-5
D: TRBD1

CDR3: CASSLASRGRMEQYF
V: TRBV11-1
D: TRBD1

CDR3: CASSQWRGETQYF
V: TRBV4-1
D: NA